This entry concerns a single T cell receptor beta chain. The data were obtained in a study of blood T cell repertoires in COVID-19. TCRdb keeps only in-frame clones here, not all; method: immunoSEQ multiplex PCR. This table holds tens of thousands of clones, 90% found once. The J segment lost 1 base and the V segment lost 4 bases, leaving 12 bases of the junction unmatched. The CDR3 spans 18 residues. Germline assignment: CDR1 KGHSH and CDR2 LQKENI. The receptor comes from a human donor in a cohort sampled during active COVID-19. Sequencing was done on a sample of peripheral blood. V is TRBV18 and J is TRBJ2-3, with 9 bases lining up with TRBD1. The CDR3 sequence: CASSQLKDRGERTDTQYF. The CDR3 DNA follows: TGTGCCAGCTCACAACTCAAGGACAGGGGTGAACGCACAGATACGCAGTATTTT.